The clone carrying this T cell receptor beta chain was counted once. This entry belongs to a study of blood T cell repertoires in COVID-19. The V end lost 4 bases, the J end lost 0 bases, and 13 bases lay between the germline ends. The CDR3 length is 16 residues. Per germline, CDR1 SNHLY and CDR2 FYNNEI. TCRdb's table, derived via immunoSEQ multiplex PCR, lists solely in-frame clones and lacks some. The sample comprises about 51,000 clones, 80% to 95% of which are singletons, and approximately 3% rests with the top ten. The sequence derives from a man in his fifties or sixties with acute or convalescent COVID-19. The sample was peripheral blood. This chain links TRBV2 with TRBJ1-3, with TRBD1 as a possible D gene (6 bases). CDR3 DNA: TGTGCCAGCAGTGTCTCGGACAGCTTCTCTGGAAACACCATATATTTT. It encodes CASSVSDSFSGNTIYF.